The 17 T cell receptor beta chains in this list originate from one sample, sequenced in a study of human T cells and chemical hapten exposure. The time point: patch test 1, 2 weeks after DPC sensitization. Treatment specified: therapeutic diphenylcyclopropenone sensitization with weekly scalp DPC. TCRdb analysed the RACE reads with MiXCR anew, one entry per CDR3 protein. In the table there are 350,000 or so distinct CDR3 sequences, approximately 6.9% of which are singletons. The sample was whole blood, taken in connection with sensitization to the hapten diphenylcyclopropenone (DPC). These receptors were obtained from a woman under 30 with alopecia areata. Some clones in this sample may be carry-over from other donors' samples.

This clonotype was found once. This sequence joins TRBV27 and TRBJ2-1; D might be TRBD2 (6 bases). CDR1 is MNHEY, CDR2 SMNVEV, per germline (reference sequence). This CDR3 has 17 amino acids. Trimming stripped 2 bases from V and 0 bases from J, with 14 bases between. The CDR3 sequence is CASSLGPLASSYNEQFF. CDR3 sequence (DNA): TGTGCCAGCAGTTTAGGGCCCCTAGCGAGCTCCTACAATGAGCAGTTCTTC.

The chain joins TRBV4-2 to TRBJ2-7; D might be TRBD2 (7 bases). Per germline, CDR1 LGHNA and CDR2 YNFKEQ. The V and J ends lost 0 bases and 5 bases respectively, with 17 bases between them. The CDR3 has 16 residues. This chain's CDR3 is CASSQESLAGAHEQYF. In DNA, the CDR3 is TGTGCCAGCAGCCAAGAATCCTTGGCGGGGGCCCACGAGCAGTACTTC.

This clonotype was seen ten or more times. The chain joins TRBV4-3 to TRBJ2-3; 8 bases align to TRBD2. The CDR3 is made up of 17 amino acids. With V trimmed by 0 bases and J by 2 bases, 7 bases remained unmatched. In germline, CDR1 is LGHNA, CDR2 YSLEER. The DNA of the CDR3 is TGCGCCAGCAGCCAAGACAATGCGGGGGGATACACAGATACGCAGTATTTT. Amino acids: CASSQDNAGGYTDTQYF.

This clonotype was detected many times. The chain joins TRBV5-4 to TRBJ2-2; tentatively, D is TRBD2 (5 bases). V lost 4 bases and J lost 1, with 17 bases in between. This CDR3 region has 17 residues. CDR1 and CDR2 (germline): SGHNT, YYREEE (reference sequence). In DNA, the CDR3 is TGTGCCAGCAGCCCCGCGGAGGTGGGCCTGAACACCGGGGAGCTGTTTTTT. Its translation: CASSPAEVGLNTGELFF.

This chain connects TRBV20-1 to TRBJ2-7, with D maybe TRBD2 (7 bases). Germline V CDR1 and CDR2: DFQATT, SNEGSKA (reference sequence). The CDR3 consists of 14 residues. The V and J ends lost 6 bases and 5 bases respectively, with 20 bases between them. CDR3 sequence reads: CSALLRGAVNEQYF. For the CDR3, the DNA is TGCAGTGCCCTCCTACGGGGGGCAGTTAACGAGCAGTACTTC.

This clonotype turned up a few times. The chain is built from TRBV29-1 and TRBJ2-7, with 9 bases aligning to TRBD1. The germline gives CDR1 SQVTM, CDR2 ANQGSEA. J was trimmed by 2 bases and V by 5 bases; bases with no gene match: 10. There are 15 residues in the CDR3. CDR3 nucleotides: TGCAGCGTTACCTCGAGGACAGGGGTTACCTACGAGCAGTACTTC. It translates to CSVTSRTGVTYEQYF.

This clonotype occurred a few times. The chain has TRBV11-2 and TRBJ2-5, with D possibly TRBD1 on 5 matching bases. CDR1 and CDR2 (germline): SGHAT, FQNNGV. Deletions cut 0 bases from V and 1 base from J, with 12 bases between. The CDR3 totals 16 residues. In nucleotides, the CDR3 is TGTGCCAGCAGCTTAGATAGCAGGGCCCCCCAAGAGACCCAGTACTTC. Translated, it gives CASSLDSRAPQETQYF.

This clonotype was seen more than once but under ten times. The chain is built from TRBV14 and TRBJ1-2; D gene unclear. The V end lost 1 base, the J end lost 2 bases, and 5 bases lay between the germline ends. The CDR3 has 13 residues. In germline, CDR1 is SGHDN, CDR2 FVKESK. CDR3 sequence (DNA): TGTGCCAGCAGCCAAGTGCTGAACTATGGCTACACCTTC. The encoded protein is CASSQVLNYGYTF.

The chain carries TRBV7-9 and TRBJ1-3; D uncertain. Germline CDR1 reads SEHNR; CDR2 reads FQNEAQ (reference sequence). Trimming pared 7 bases from V and 3 bases from J, leaving 10 bases between. The CDR3 has 13 residues. CDR3 sequence reads: CASIAPIGNTIYF. CDR3 bases: TGTGCCAGCATCGCGCCCATTGGAAACACCATATATTTT.

This chain connects TRBV20-1 to TRBJ2-5, with a possible D match to TRBD1 (6 bases). The CDR3 is 14 amino acids. The germline V and J ends were trimmed by 6 bases and 5 bases, with 19 bases remaining between them. Germline lookup yields CDR1 DFQATT and CDR2 SNEGSKA (reference sequence). The CDR3 loop reads CSARRTAQPETQYF. CDR3 nucleotide sequence: TGCAGTGCCCGAAGGACAGCCCAGCCGGAGACCCAGTACTTC.

The gene calls are TRBV12-2 and TRBJ2-2; the table's TRBD1 call for D was not verified on the DNA. TRBV12-2 has pseudogene status. The CDR3 totals 17 residues. CDR3 bases: TGTGCAAGTCGCCCTACTCCGGGACAGGTGAACACCGGGGAGCTGTTTTTT. This translates into CASRPTPGQVNTGELFF.

This clonotype turned up a few times. The chain is built from TRBV7-2 and TRBJ1-3; a possible D gene is TRBD1 (5 bases). Per germline, CDR1 SGHTA and CDR2 FQGNSA. The CDR3 contains 15 residues. V was shortened by 3 bases and J by 2 bases, with 11 bases between the two germline ends. The CDR3 loop reads CASSFSGGTGNTIYF. The DNA for the CDR3 is TGTGCCAGCAGCTTTTCCGGGGGAACTGGAAACACCATATATTTT. Combining the CDR3 with reference TRBV7-2 and TRBJ1-3 gives the whole variable domain GAGVSQSPSNKVTEKGKDVELRCDPISGHTALYWYRQSLGQGLEFLIYFQGNSAPDKSGLPSDRFSAERTGGSVSTLTIQRTQQEDSAVYLCASSFSGGTGNTIYFGEGSWLTVV.

V gene TRBV6-5 combines with J gene TRBJ2-7; 7 nucleotides match TRBD1. Germline V gene sequence: CDR1 MNHEY, CDR2 SVGAGI. This CDR3 has 16 residues. V gave up 0 bases and J gave up 1 base; unmatched junction bases: 6. CDR3 sequence: CASSYSGQDLSYEQYF. Here the CDR3 DNA reads TGTGCCAGCAGTTACTCTGGACAGGACCTTTCCTACGAGCAGTACTTC.

This clonotype showed up just a few times. The chain employs TRBV20-1 and TRBJ1-1; D is possibly TRBD1 (6 bases). Trimming took 3 bases from V and 0 from J, leaving 14 bases between them. The CDR3 covers 15 residues. Germline loops: CDR1 DFQATT, CDR2 SNEGSKA (reference sequence). In nucleotides, the CDR3 is TGCAGTGCTAGGAAACACAGGGCAATGAACACTGAAGCTTTCTTT. Translated, it gives CSARKHRAMNTEAFF.

This clonotype was observed a handful of times. The V gene is TRBV20-1, the J gene TRBJ1-6, with 11 bases identical to TRBD1. The germline CDR1 and CDR2 sequences are DFQATT and SNEGSKA (reference sequence). This CDR3 is built from 15 residues. The V gene end was trimmed by 5 bases and the J gene end by 8 bases; junction bases not matched to a gene: 8. CDR3 sequence (DNA): TGCAGTGCTCGCCGGGACAGGGGGGACTATTCACCCCTCCACTTT. Its translation is CSARRDRGDYSPLHF.

This chain links TRBV6-5 with TRBJ2-7; D is possibly TRBD1 (5 bases). Trimming removed 6 bases from V and 3 bases from J, with 15 bases in between. CDR3 length: 14 amino acids. The V gene's germline CDR1 is MNHEY and CDR2 SVGAGI. This CDR3 reads CASRTGTGHYEQYF. The CDR3 region has the DNA TGTGCCAGCAGGACCGGAACAGGTCACTACGAGCAGTACTTC.

This clonotype was picked up a small number of times. CDR3 residues: CASSYAPGQRYEQYF. The CDR3 coding sequence is TGTGCCAGCAGTTACGCTCCGGGACAAAGATACGAGCAGTACTTC. The J gene is TRBJ2-7, the V gene TRBV6-6; tentatively, D is TRBD1 (6 bases). The V end was cut by 2 bases, the J end by 4 bases, with 15 bases between. Germline V CDR1 and CDR2: MNHNY, SVGAGI (reference sequence). There are 15 residues in the CDR3.